This T cell receptor beta chain was recovered during a study of graft-versus-host responses after intestinal transplantation. Repertoires were generated with immunoSEQ multiplex PCR, while TCRdb's copy carries only in-frame clones and drops some. The sample includes more than 100,000 clones, 90% to 95% of them seen just once. Concerning this clone: Its antigen is currently unknown.

Germline V gene lookup returns CDR1 MNHNS and CDR2 SASEGT. The ends were cut back, 8 bases at V and 2 bases at J, with 9 bases in the middle. The CDR3 sequence is 12 residues long. The V gene is TRBV6-1, the J gene TRBJ1-1; tentatively, D is TRBD1 (5 bases). The TCR was taken from a human donor who received an intestinal transplant. Sequences were derived from unstimulated CD8+ T cells sorted from spleen or lymph node cells, sampled before intestinal transplant. The CDR3 is CASGGYNTEAFF. CDR3 DNA: TGTGCCAGCGGGGGATATAACACTGAAGCTTTCTTT.